A selection of T cell receptor beta chains follows, all from one sample in a study of blood T cell repertoires in COVID-19. The data were produced by immunoSEQ multiplex PCR, yet TCRdb's version contains in-frame clones alone and is incomplete. Among more than 90,000 clones, 85% to 95% were seen once, and the ten largest hold 5.7%. Sequencing was done on a sample of peripheral blood. The origin of the receptors is a man in his forties or fifties with active COVID-19. Each CDR3 is given without its conserved first and last residue.

>TRBV6-1|TRBJ1-5
ASSEAWGPDQPQH
>TRBV20-1|TRBJ2-3
SASASGSGFDTQY
>TRBV27|TRBJ1-1
ASLPLRMNTEAF
>TRBV9|TRBJ2-3
ASSVGPSGSSTDTQY
>TRBV5-1|TRBJ2-2
ASSLLSNTGELF
>TRBV5-4|TRBJ2-1
ASSLRRQRHNEQF
>TRBV30|TRBJ2-1
AWVPNRGFRNEQF
>TRBV28|TRBJ1-5
ASSLGQRDQPQH
>TRBV29-1|TRBJ1-1
SARPPGTEAF
>TRBV7-8|TRBJ2-3
ASSLGAGGRTDTQY
>TRBV9|TRBJ1-4
ASSSRQGFEKLF
>TRBV18|TRBJ1-5
ASSQGHSSNQPQH
>TRBV18|TRBJ2-1
ASSPFSGHNEQF
>TRBV5-1|TRBJ1-2
ANFRDRGLGNYGYT
>TRBV25-1|TRBJ2-1
ASRAAGGSYNEQF
>TRBV5-1|TRBJ1-1
ASSLVEGAEAF
>TRBV7-9|TRBJ2-4
ASSKQGFGIQY
>TRBV27|TRBJ2-3
ASRAREEGTDTQY
>TRBV3-1/TRBV3-2|TRBJ2-3
ASSRPSGQEMGTQY
>TRBV6-5|TRBJ2-1
ALHAGEGRGSEQF
>TRBV6-5|TRBJ2-4
ASSRRQGREDIQY
>TRBV6-6|TRBJ1-5
ASSRDSANQPQH
>TRBV7-9|TRBJ1-1
ASSSSGGDLTMNTEAF
>TRBV5-5|TRBJ1-1
ASSLVGQRGAF
>TRBV5-4|TRBJ1-6
ASSLEGQGNSPLH
>TRBV2|TRBJ1-2
ASRDDRVINYGYT
>TRBV6-5|TRBJ2-1
ASSMGQGVYEQF
>TRBV6-5|TRBJ2-1
ASNGLAGGYNEQF
>TRBV3-1/TRBV3-2|TRBJ2-6
ASSHTSGRAAGANVLT